This T cell receptor (beta chain) emerged from a study of Graves' ophthalmopathy and Graves' hyperthyroidism. Clinicians diagnosed using symptoms, serum thyroxine, TRAb, thyroid ultrasound and orbital computed tomography. From RNA, the CDR3 regions of TCR beta chains were amplified and sequenced. First-round RT-PCR used HTBI primers; second-round multiplex PCR followed. One entry per CDR3 protein results from TCRdb running MiXCR on the multiplex PCR reads. The sample consists of some 400,000 distinct CDR3 sequences, about 16% of them appearing once. V lost 6 bases and J lost 0, with 21 bases in between. The V gene's germline CDR1 is MGHDK and CDR2 SYGVNS. This CDR3 contains 18 residues. This clonotype was seen many times.

This rearrangement joins TRBV25-1 to TRBJ1-3; D unresolved. The source is a woman aged 18-29 years with Graves' ophthalmopathy. Sequenced: peripheral blood. CDR3 coding DNA: TGTGCCAGCAGCCTCGGGCTGGCAGGTCTGAGCTCTGGAAACACCATATATTTT. This gives the protein CASSLGLAGLSSGNTIYF.